This T cell receptor (beta chain) stems from a study of a mutant IDH1 vaccine in newly diagnosed glioma. V lost 3 bases and J lost 8; bases outside the gene matches: 7. The CDR3 contains 16 residues. CDR1 is SGHVS, CDR2 FNYEAQ, per germline. Noted time point: week 47, end of study. Doses comprised 300 ug of mutant IDH1 20-mer peptide each, plus topical imiquimod. Overall study findings and caveats: Shifts in the top peripheral T cell clonotypes seemed unrelated to pseudoprogression.

This clone was seen once. Antigen specificity is unknown. Libraries were prepared by immunoSEQ multiplex PCR; TCRdb keeps only in-frame clonotypes and omits some of them. The data hold about 50,000 clones, with 60% to 85% observed a single time. The V and J genes are TRBV7-6 and TRBJ2-2, with 12 bases fitting TRBD1. The clonotype originates from a woman between 40 and 50 years old with glioma. Some clones in this sample may be carry-over from other donors' samples. Sequenced here: PBMCs, sampled from a glioma patient whose treatment included an IDH1 peptide vaccine. Here the CDR3 DNA reads TGTGCCAGCAGCTTTCCGGGACAGGGGGCCGGAGGGGAGCTGTTTTTT. Protein: CASSFPGQGAGGELFF. Complete variable domain (other parts from reference TRBV7-6 and TRBJ2-2): GAGVSQSPRYKVTKRGQDVALRCDPISGHVSLYWYRQALGQGPEFLTYFNYEAQQDKSGLPNDRFSAERPEGSISTLTIQRTEQRDSAMYRCASSFPGQGAGGELFFGEGSRLTVL.